This entry lists 17 T cell receptor beta chains sequenced from one sample in a study of T cell responses to AZD1222 COVID-19 vaccine. TCRdb's table, derived via immunoSEQ multiplex PCR, lists solely in-frame clones and lacks some. The sample lists tens of thousands of clones, 90% seen once, with approximately 3% in the top ten. This specimen was peripheral blood, taken on day 0 of AZD1222 vaccination. These receptors originate from an adult in good health.

This sequence joins TRBV6-5 and TRBJ1-1; 8 nucleotides line up with TRBD1. This CDR3 is 14 amino acids long. After removal of 6 bases from V and 1 base from J, the junction contained 4 bases not matched to a gene. The germline CDR1 and CDR2 sequences are MNHEY and SVGAGI. CDR3 sequence: CASSADRGNTEAFF. Here the CDR3 DNA reads TGTGCCAGCAGCGCAGACAGGGGGAACACTGAAGCTTTCTTT.

V gene TRBV7-9 combines with J gene TRBJ1-2, with D possibly TRBD1 on 5 matching bases. Germline V CDR1 and CDR2: SEHNR, FQNEAQ (reference sequence). V was trimmed by 4 bases and J by 3 bases, leaving 21 bases between them. CDR3 length: 17 residues. CDR3 loop: CASSSPIGHPGDYGYTF. As DNA, the CDR3 is TGTGCCAGCAGCTCCCCCATCGGACACCCGGGGGACTATGGCTACACCTTC.

This sequence joins TRBV25-1 and TRBJ2-2; D tentatively fits TRBD1 or TRBD2 (5 bases each). Per germline, CDR1 MGHDK and CDR2 SYGVNS. The CDR3 contains 17 residues. V was pared by 2 bases and J by 3 bases, with 16 bases between. CDR3 sequence: CASSEGGGPADTGELFF. The CDR3 DNA follows: TGTGCCAGCAGTGAAGGTGGGGGACCCGCGGACACCGGGGAGCTGTTTTTT.

The CDR3 DNA sequence: TGCGCCAGCAGTGAGTCGGATGGTGAGCAGTTCTTC. Translation gives CASSESDGEQFF. This sequence joins TRBV10-2 and TRBJ2-1, with no clear D. V dropped 0 bases and J dropped 9 bases, with 6 bases sitting between them. The CDR3 spans 12 residues. Germline CDR1 reads WSHSY; CDR2 reads SAAADI.

The rearrangement joins TRBV28 to TRBJ1-2, with 7 bases that match TRBD1. V gave up 4 bases and J gave up 6 bases; unmatched junction bases: 5. The germline CDR1 and CDR2 sequences are MDHEN and SYDVKM. The CDR3 loop spans 13 amino acids. The chain's CDR3 is CASSSDRAHGYTF. The CDR3 DNA follows: TGTGCCAGCAGTTCAGACAGGGCCCATGGCTACACCTTC.

The gene calls are TRBV6-4 and TRBJ2-5, with TRBD1 as a possible D gene (5 bases). Germline V gene data show CDR1 as MRHNA and CDR2 as SNTAGT. With 6 bases removed from V and 5 bases from J, the gap between germline ends came to 13 bases. The CDR3 is made up of 13 amino acids. This chain's CDR3 is CASSPGFGETQYF. DNA for the CDR3: TGTGCCAGCAGCCCAGGGTTCGGGGAGACCCAGTACTTC.

The V gene is TRBV10-3, the J gene TRBJ2-7; 8 positions agree with TRBD1. J was trimmed by 4 bases and V by 2 bases; bases with no gene match: 4. Germline CDR1 is ENHRY and CDR2 is SYGVKD. The CDR3 is 14 residues long. CDR3 amino acids: CAISETTGGYEQYF. The DNA for the CDR3 is TGTGCCATCAGTGAGACTACAGGGGGTTACGAGCAGTACTTC.

V and J are TRBV6-5 and TRBJ1-1; TRBD1 matches at 8 bases. V shed 6 bases, J shed 1 base, and the junction held 7 bases outside the gene matches. Germline CDR1 and CDR2: MNHEY and SVGAGI. The CDR3 sequence is 15 residues long. In nucleotides, the CDR3 is TGTGCCAGCAGAGCGATCGACAGGGGGAACACTGAAGCTTTCTTT. It translates to CASRAIDRGNTEAFF.

The CDR3 loop reads CASSGAFGTGDEQYF. The CDR3 bases are TGCGCCAGCAGCGGGGCGTTCGGGACAGGGGACGAGCAGTACTTC. The V call is TRBV5-1, the J call TRBJ2-7; 10 nucleotides line up with TRBD1. The CDR3 runs to 15 residues. The V gene's germline CDR1 is SGHRS and CDR2 YFSETQ. V lost 4 bases and J lost 5; bases outside the gene matches: 9.

The rearrangement links TRBV7-8 to TRBJ1-2; TRBD1 matches at 9 bases. Germline CDR1 and CDR2: SGHVS and FQNEAQ. J gave up 7 bases and V 2 bases, and 14 bases lay outside the gene matches. The CDR3 spans 17 residues. CDR3 protein: CASSLLGTGTKNGGYTF. CDR3 bases: TGTGCCAGCAGCTTACTCGGGACAGGGACAAAGAATGGTGGCTACACCTTC.

The chain employs TRBV7-9 and TRBJ2-7, with D perhaps matching TRBD2 (7 bases). CDR3 length: 15 residues. The germline V and J ends were trimmed by 5 bases and 6 bases, with 20 bases remaining between them. CDR1 is SEHNR and CDR2 is FQNEAQ in the germline V gene (reference sequence). The CDR3 nucleotides read TGTGCCAGCAGCCCTAGGGGGGGTCAGGTGGGCGAGCAGTACTTC. Translation gives CASSPRGGQVGEQYF.

This rearrangement joins TRBV29-1 to TRBJ2-3; TRBD2 matches 8 bases. The CDR3 runs 18 residues. The V segment lost 4 bases and the J segment 4 bases; nucleotides outside the gene matches: 19. Germline assignment: CDR1 SQVTM and CDR2 ANQGSEA. The CDR3 DNA sequence: TGCAGCGTTGGAAGTTGGACTAGCAGTTCCTCTAGGGCAGATACGCAGTATTTT. It yields the protein CSVGSWTSSSSRADTQYF.

The V call is TRBV30, the J call TRBJ2-7, with D perhaps assigned TRBD1 or TRBD2 (5 bases each). CDR1 and CDR2 (germline): GTSNPN, SVGIG (reference sequence). V was pared by 0 bases and J by 0 bases, with 12 bases between. CDR3 length equals 15 residues. CDR3 residues: CAWSVGTRSSYEQYF. CDR3 coding DNA: TGTGCCTGGAGTGTAGGGACGAGGAGCTCCTACGAGCAGTACTTC.

The chain couples TRBV5-1 to TRBJ2-5; 8 bases are shared with TRBD1. This CDR3 has 15 amino acids. The germline gives CDR1 SGHRS, CDR2 YFSETQ. The ends lost 4 bases at V and 0 bases at J; junction bases unmatched: 5. DNA of the CDR3: TGCGCCAGCAGCCCCCGGACAGGGCACCAAGAGACCCAGTACTTC. Its protein is CASSPRTGHQETQYF.

This chain links TRBV25-1 with TRBJ2-1; a weak D match, TRBD2 (6 bases). The CDR3 totals 15 residues. Trimming left V 4 bases short and J 0 bases short, with 10 bases between. The germline V gene encodes CDR1 MGHDK and CDR2 SYGVNS. The CDR3 DNA reads TGTGCCAGCAGTGTGGCGGGGAGCTCCTACAATGAGCAGTTCTTC. Translating it yields CASSVAGSSYNEQFF.

The chain has TRBV3-1 (or the pseudogene TRBV3-2) and TRBJ1-1; a possible D gene is TRBD1 (5 bases). This CDR3 contains 15 residues. V lost 1 base and J lost 6, with 15 bases in between. Germline loops: CDR1 LGHDT, CDR2 YNNKEL (reference sequence). The CDR3 region has the DNA TGTGCCAGCAGCCAAGTTGGGGGACTCAACTCTGAAGCTTTCTTT. This translates into CASSQVGGLNSEAFF.

The chain carries TRBV5-1 and TRBJ2-7; the D gene is possibly TRBD2 (5 bases). CDR3 length: 17 amino acids. Deletions cut 1 base from V and 2 bases from J, with 19 bases between. The germline V gene has CDR1 SGHRS and CDR2 YFSETQ. The CDR3 DNA reads as TGCGCCAGCAGCTTGCCCCTGAACGGGGTTAGAGCCTACGAGCAGTACTTC. Translating it yields CASSLPLNGVRAYEQYF.